These 8 T cell receptor beta chains came from one sample sequenced in a study of blood T cells in healthy people across ages. Primed by a sample-barcoded 5' primer and a J-beta primer mix, a second PCR proceeded for 7 to 11 cycles. TCRdb reprocessed the 5' RACE reads via MiXCR and lists one record per CDR3 protein. Of about 1.4 million distinct CDR3 sequences in the sample, 55% to 75% are singletons; the top ten hold 6.7%. The sample comprised blood. These receptors all come from a young man in good health.

This clonotype occurred a few times. The chain carries TRBV6-2 or TRBV6-3 and TRBJ2-1, with TRBD1 matching over 7 bases. This CDR3 contains 14 residues. Germline V gene lookup returns CDR1 MNHEY and CDR2 SVGEGT. With 5 bases clipped from V and 3 bases from J, the junction kept 4 bases outside the gene matches. For the CDR3, the DNA is TGTGCCAGCAGTCTGACAGGGAACTACAATGAGCAGTTCTTC. This gives the protein CASSLTGNYNEQFF.

This clonotype turned up a few times. The rearrangement uses TRBV3-1 and TRBJ2-5; D call uncertain. The CDR3 spans 16 residues. CDR1 LGHDT and CDR2 YNNKEL come from the germline V gene (reference sequence). Trimming pared 4 bases from V and 1 base from J, leaving 16 bases between. The CDR3 coding sequence is TGTGCCAGCAGCCTAGGTCTTACCATCACCCAAGAGACCCAGTACTTC. Translation: CASSLGLTITQETQYF.

Here the CDR3 reads CASRKQYTGELFF. CDR3 in DNA: TGTGCCAGCAGAAAACAATACACCGGGGAGCTGTTTTTT. The chain carries TRBV2 and TRBJ2-2; D is undetermined. Between the trimmed V and J ends, which lost 6 bases and 3 bases, there was a span of 8 bases. This CDR3 comprises 13 residues. The germline V gene encodes CDR1 SNHLY and CDR2 FYNNEI. Supplemented by reference TRBV2 and TRBJ2-2, the full variable domain reads EPEVTQTPSHQVTQMGQEVILRCVPISNHLYFYWYRQILGQKVEFLVSFYNNEISEKSEIFDDQFSVERPDGSNFTLKIRSTKLEDSAMYFCASRKQYTGELFFGEGSRLTVL.

The table lists this clonotype with a few counts. The chain couples TRBV7-9 to TRBJ1-2; D remains unclear. The germline gives CDR1 SEHNR, CDR2 FQNEAQ (reference sequence). CDR3 length: 16 amino acids. V gave up 3 bases and J gave up 0 bases, with 14 bases separating them. In DNA form, the CDR3 reads TGTGCCAGCAGCTTCGGACCCGGCGGGGCTAACTATGGCTACACCTTC. Protein sequence: CASSFGPGGANYGYTF.

The chain links TRBV20-1 to TRBJ2-5, with 10 nucleotides matching TRBD2. The CDR3 sequence is 14 residues long. In germline, CDR1 is DFQATT, CDR2 SNEGSKA (reference sequence). V shed 3 bases and J 2 bases; nucleotides not matched to a gene: 3. This chain's CDR3 is CSASLSGRQETQYF. The CDR3 nucleotides are TGCAGTGCTAGCCTTAGCGGGAGGCAAGAGACCCAGTACTTC.

This clonotype has more than one count but fewer than ten. The chain is built from TRBV3-1 and TRBJ2-7; no firm D call. Per germline, CDR1 LGHDT and CDR2 YNNKEL (reference sequence). V was trimmed by 4 bases and J by 2 bases, leaving 12 bases between them. CDR3 size: 14 residues. DNA of the CDR3: TGTGCCAGCAGCCCAACACCCTTAGCCTACGAGCAGTACTTC. Its protein is CASSPTPLAYEQYF.

This clonotype came up a few times. The rearrangement uses TRBV10-3 and TRBJ2-3; 10 nucleotides align to TRBD2. Germline trimming cut 6 bases from V and 2 bases from J; bases unmatched to any gene: 8. The length of the CDR3 is 16 residues. Germline CDR1 reads ENHRY; CDR2 reads SYGVKD. The CDR3 sequence: CAIRQRLAGYTDTQYF. The CDR3 region has the DNA TGTGCCATCAGACAAAGACTAGCGGGTTACACAGATACGCAGTATTTT.

Only a few counts were recorded for this clonotype. The V call is TRBV6-1, the J call TRBJ2-7, with a weak D call TRBD1 (5 bases). Germline lookup yields CDR1 MNHNS and CDR2 SASEGT. The V end was cut by 7 bases, the J end by 2 bases, with 12 bases between. The CDR3 loop spans 13 amino acids. This CDR3 reads CASIPTVAYEQYF. CDR3 nucleotides: TGTGCCAGCATACCGACAGTGGCCTACGAGCAGTACTTC.